The 27 T cell receptor beta chains reported below all come from one sample, sequenced in a study of blood T cells in healthy people across ages. Together with a sample-barcoded 5' primer, a J-beta primer mix was included in a second PCR lasting roughly 7 to 11 cycles. TCRdb itself ran the 5' RACE reads through MiXCR, one entry per CDR3 protein. The table includes over 1,300,000 distinct CDR3 sequences, approximately 63% detected once. Sequencing input: blood. These receptors all come from a man between 18 and 35 years old in good health.

The chain uses TRBV15 and TRBJ2-6, with 8 bases aligning to TRBD1. The CDR3 covers 16 residues. Per the germline V gene, CDR1 is LNHNV and CDR2 is YYDKDF (reference sequence). Trimming took 7 bases from V and 2 from J; bases not matched to a gene: 7. CDR3 in amino acids: CATNGQGKPGANVLTF. CDR3 nucleotides: TGTGCCACCAACGGACAGGGAAAGCCTGGGGCCAACGTCCTGACTTTC.

This chain joins TRBV6-5 and TRBJ2-3; 7 bases are a match to TRBD2. From germline, CDR1 is MNHEY and CDR2 SVGAGI. The CDR3 sequence is 13 residues long. Trimming cost V 7 bases and J 4 bases; bases outside gene matches: 5. CDR3 sequence reads: CASTGGSADTQYF. The CDR3 bases are TGTGCCAGCACCGGGGGGAGCGCAGATACGCAGTATTTT.

The chain links TRBV4-1 to TRBJ2-4; the match to TRBD1 covers 9 bases. The CDR3 length is 14 residues. V was clipped by 4 bases and J by 6 bases; unmatched bases: 4. Germline CDR1 reads MGHRA; CDR2 reads YSYEKL. The chain's CDR3 is CASSPGQGGNIQYF. The CDR3, as DNA: TGCGCCAGCAGCCCGGGACAGGGTGGAAACATTCAGTACTTC.

This chain connects TRBV7-6 to TRBJ2-5, with TRBD1 matching over 8 bases. The germline CDR1 and CDR2 sequences are SGHVS and FNYEAQ. The CDR3 length is 14 residues. With V trimmed by 4 bases and J by 3 bases, 4 bases remained unmatched. The CDR3 DNA is TGTGCCAGCAGCTCGGACAGGGAGGAAGAGACCCAGTACTTC. Residues: CASSSDREEETQYF.

The V gene is TRBV10-3, the J gene TRBJ2-1, with D possibly being TRBD2 (6 bases). V was clipped by 6 bases and J by 0 bases, with 6 bases between them. The germline gives CDR1 ENHRY, CDR2 SYGVKD. The CDR3 is made up of 13 amino acids. CDR3 in amino acids: CAIREGSYNEQFF. CDR3 sequence (DNA): TGTGCCATCAGGGAGGGCTCCTACAATGAGCAGTTCTTC.

The chain is built from TRBV20-1 and TRBJ2-3; 11 bases agree with TRBD2. V gave up 6 bases and J gave up 1 base; unmatched junction bases: 15. Germline V lookup: CDR1 DFQATT, CDR2 SNEGSKA (reference sequence). The CDR3 runs to 18 residues. CDR3 residues: CSAIRLAGWAGGTDTQYF. Here the CDR3 DNA reads TGCAGTGCGATAAGACTAGCGGGATGGGCCGGGGGCACAGATACGCAGTATTTT.

The chain combines TRBV30 with TRBJ2-5; 10 bases are a match to TRBD1. The better agreement between TRBJ2-7 and the DNA end casts doubt on the J call. Looked up from germline, CDR1 is GTSNPN and CDR2 is SVGIG (reference sequence). This CDR3 has 18 residues. The CDR3, as DNA: TGTGCCTGGAATGAGCCGGGACAGGGGCGAGCGGGGATCGTCGAGCAGTACTTC. It is translated as CAWNEPGQGRAGIVEQYF.

This sequence joins TRBV27 and TRBJ1-1; D uncertain. Trimming stripped 5 bases from V and 1 base from J, with 11 bases between. CDR3 length: 14 residues. CDR1 is MNHEY and CDR2 is SMNVEV in the germline V gene (reference sequence). The CDR3 DNA sequence: TGTGCCAGCAGTGAGTGGAATGGGAACACTGAAGCTTTCTTT. This sequence encodes CASSEWNGNTEAFF.

This chain joins TRBV4-3 and TRBJ2-7; TRBD1 aligns across 9 bases. The CDR3 extends over 16 amino acids. Per germline, CDR1 LGHNA and CDR2 YSLEER. The V segment lost 1 base and the J segment 2 bases; nucleotides outside the gene matches: 6. CDR3 nucleotides: TGCGCCAGCAGCCAAGTATCCGGACAGGGGCCCTACGAGCAGTACTTC. This sequence encodes CASSQVSGQGPYEQYF.

This clonotype was detected a few times. This chain joins TRBV29-1 and TRBJ1-1, with a possible D match to TRBD1 (6 bases). Germline V gene data show CDR1 as SQVTM and CDR2 as ANQGSEA. Trimming left V 7 bases short and J 7 bases short, with 22 bases between. There are 14 residues in the CDR3. This chain's CDR3 is CSADPTGKEIEAFF. The CDR3 bases are TGCAGCGCAGACCCAACAGGGAAGGAGATTGAAGCTTTCTTT.

The sample holds a few counts of this clonotype. V is TRBV12-3 or TRBV12-4 and J is TRBJ2-1; no definite D call. Deletions cut 7 bases from V and 1 base from J, with 14 bases between. This CDR3 contains 15 residues. DNA for the CDR3: TGTGCCAGCACCGGAGACGCGGTATCCTACAATGAGCAGTTCTTC. Protein product: CASTGDAVSYNEQFF.

This clonotype was seen only a few times. The gene calls are TRBV24-1 and TRBJ2-7; D possibly corresponds to TRBD1 (6 bases). The V gene's germline CDR1 is KGHDR and CDR2 SFDVKD. The CDR3 totals 12 residues. V was pared by 9 bases and J by 2 bases, with 10 bases between. The CDR3 loop reads CATYRAPYEQYF. Here the CDR3 DNA reads TGTGCCACCTACAGGGCCCCCTACGAGCAGTACTTC.

This chain connects TRBV7-2 to TRBJ2-7; 10 bases agree with TRBD1. The V gene's germline CDR1 is SGHTA and CDR2 FQGNSA. V lost 5 bases and J lost 1; bases outside the gene matches: 11. The CDR3 runs 17 residues. The DNA for the CDR3 is TGTGCCAGCAGCCCCGGAGGGCGGACAGGGGGATCCTACGAGCAGTACTTC. This translates into CASSPGGRTGGSYEQYF. The full variable domain, completed using reference TRBV7-2 and TRBJ2-7, is GAGVSQSPSNKVTEKGKDVELRCDPISGHTALYWYRQSLGQGLEFLIYFQGNSAPDKSGLPSDRFSAERTGGSVSTLTIQRTQQEDSAVYLCASSPGGRTGGSYEQYFGPGTRLTVT.

The chain is built from TRBV2 and TRBJ1-1; TRBD1 matches 7 bases. Per germline, CDR1 SNHLY and CDR2 FYNNEI. The CDR3 has 14 amino acids. J lost 5 bases, V lost 7 bases, and 10 bases had no gene match. CDR3 loop: CASKTQGQTTEAFF. The DNA for the CDR3 is TGTGCCAGCAAGACCCAGGGACAGACAACTGAAGCTTTCTTT. The full variable domain, completed using reference TRBV2 and TRBJ1-1, is EPEVTQTPSHQVTQMGQEVILRCVPISNHLYFYWYRQILGQKVEFLVSFYNNEISEKSEIFDDQFSVERPDGSNFTLKIRSTKLEDSAMYFCASKTQGQTTEAFFGQGTRLTVV.

This clonotype was observed a single time. The V gene is TRBV7-9, the J gene TRBJ2-6, with D possibly matching TRBD1 (6 bases). V was clipped by 1 base and J by 7 bases, with 17 bases between them. From germline, CDR1 is SEHNR and CDR2 FQNEAQ (reference sequence). The CDR3 spans 17 residues. CDR3 bases: TGTGCCAGCAGCTTAGGTTCACAGGGAATGGGAGCCAACGTCCTGACTTTC. The encoded protein is CASSLGSQGMGANVLTF.

The sample holds a few counts of this clonotype. The chain couples TRBV7-8 to TRBJ2-6, with D possibly being TRBD2 (5 bases). This CDR3 has 16 residues. Germline values: CDR1 SGHVS, CDR2 FQNEAQ. V lost 8 bases and J lost 2, with 16 bases in between. The CDR3 region is CASFISRVAGANVLTF. Here the CDR3 DNA reads TGTGCCAGCTTCATTTCGAGGGTAGCTGGGGCCAACGTCCTGACTTTC.

This clonotype has just a few counts. The chain couples TRBV5-4 to TRBJ2-1, with 7 positions matching TRBD2. This CDR3 spans 15 amino acids. V dropped 6 bases and J dropped 2; count of bases not matched to a gene: 8. Germline V gene data show CDR1 as SGHNT and CDR2 as YYREEE (reference sequence). The CDR3 reads CASTPGAGAYNEQFF. The CDR3 DNA follows: TGTGCCAGCACCCCTGGTGCGGGAGCCTACAATGAGCAGTTCTTC.

V gene TRBV7-9 combines with J gene TRBJ2-3; D not certain. The CDR3 is made up of 16 amino acids. V lost 1 base, J lost 2 bases, and 13 bases lay in between. Germline lookup yields CDR1 SEHNR and CDR2 FQNEAQ (reference sequence). As DNA, the CDR3 is TGTGCCAGCAGCTTAGTGCCAACACATGTCACAGATACGCAGTATTTT. It translates to CASSLVPTHVTDTQYF.

The J gene is TRBJ1-1, the V gene TRBV5-5; D is undetermined. Germline CDR1 is SGHKS and CDR2 is YYEKEE (reference sequence). Deletions cut 3 bases from V and 6 bases from J, with 12 bases between. The CDR3 spans 13 residues. CDR3 nucleotides: TGTGCCAGCAGCTCAACACTGAGGGCTGAAGCTTTCTTT. Protein sequence: CASSSTLRAEAFF. The full variable domain, completed using reference TRBV5-5 and TRBJ1-1, is DAGVTQSPTHLIKTRGQQVTLRCSPISGHKSVSWYQQVLGQGPQFIFQYYEKEERGRGNFPDRFSARQFPNYSSELNVNALLLGDSALYLCASSSTLRAEAFFGQGTRLTVV.

The chain couples TRBV6-1 to TRBJ2-5, with TRBD1 matching over 7 bases. Trimming at V came to 2 bases and at J to 2 bases, leaving 5 bases not matched to a gene. Germline V CDR1 and CDR2: MNHNS, SASEGT. This CDR3 is 15 amino acids long. The chain's CDR3 is CASSEPPGQQETQYF. CDR3 DNA sequence: TGTGCCAGCAGTGAACCACCGGGACAGCAAGAGACCCAGTACTTC.

This clonotype occurred a few times. The chain joins TRBV20-1 to TRBJ2-7, with 8 nucleotides matching TRBD2. The V segment lost 5 bases and the J segment 0 bases; nucleotides outside the gene matches: 6. Germline lookup yields CDR1 DFQATT and CDR2 SNEGSKA (reference sequence). The CDR3 sequence is 14 residues long. The CDR3 region is CSAPLAEGSYEQYF. The CDR3 bases are TGCAGTGCTCCACTAGCGGAAGGCTCCTACGAGCAGTACTTC.

The rearrangement joins TRBV6-2 or TRBV6-3 to TRBJ2-7, with D unclear. The DNA end is a closer match to TRBJ2-5, so the J assignment may be wrong. This CDR3 region has 15 residues. CDR1 and CDR2 from the germline V gene are MNHEY and SVGEGT. The CDR3 spells CASTQTPGSQETQYF. CDR3 bases: TGTGCCAGCACCCAAACCCCGGGCAGCCAAGAGACCCAGTACTTC.

This clonotype appeared a few times. The chain couples TRBV27 to TRBJ2-7; D remains ambiguous. CDR1 is MNHEY and CDR2 is SMNVEV in the germline V gene (reference sequence). The CDR3 loop spans 13 amino acids. V dropped 4 bases and J dropped 3 bases, with 10 bases sitting between them. The CDR3 nucleotides are TGTGCCAGCAGTTACACAAGCCTCTACGAGCAGTACTTC. This codes for CASSYTSLYEQYF.

In DNA form, the CDR3 reads TGCGCCAGCAGCCAAGATTCGGCCAGGACGCTCTATGGCTACACCTTC. This translates into CASSQDSARTLYGYTF. The J gene is TRBJ1-2, the V gene TRBV4-1; D unresolved. V lost 0 bases and J lost 4, with 15 bases in between. Germline V gene data show CDR1 as MGHRA and CDR2 as YSYEKL. The CDR3 consists of 16 residues.

This chain uses TRBV11-2 with TRBJ2-7; TRBD1 or TRBD2 may be the D gene (5 bases each). The germline CDR1 and CDR2 sequences are SGHAT and FQNNGV. V was cut by 1 base and J by 0 bases, with 10 bases left in between. CDR3 length: 15 residues. This chain's CDR3 is CASSLGGPHSYEQYF. The CDR3, as DNA: TGTGCCAGCAGCTTAGGGGGACCCCACTCCTACGAGCAGTACTTC.

This clonotype was detected a few times. The CDR3 bases are TGTGCCAGCAGCCCGGGGACAGGTGGATCCTACAATGAGCAGTTCTTC. This encodes CASSPGTGGSYNEQFF. The J gene is TRBJ2-1, the V gene TRBV7-6; 8 bases map to TRBD1. CDR1 SGHVS and CDR2 FNYEAQ come from the germline V gene. CDR3 length equals 16 residues. Trimming removed 5 bases from V and 1 base from J; junction bases left unmatched: 7.

The chain joins TRBV12-3 or TRBV12-4 to TRBJ1-5; the D gene is possibly TRBD1 (6 bases). The V end was cut by 8 bases, the J end by 6 bases, with 20 bases between. The CDR3 has 15 residues. The CDR3 is CASGSGSGASQPQHF. CDR3 bases: TGTGCCAGCGGATCGGGGTCGGGGGCGAGTCAGCCCCAGCATTTT.